The 10 T cell receptor beta chains given below trace back to one sample, sequenced in a study of blood T cells in healthy people across ages. PCR was performed a second time for about 7 to 11 cycles using a sample-barcoded 5' primer and a J-beta primer mix. TCRdb analysed the 5' RACE reads with MiXCR anew, one entry per CDR3 protein. The sample lists about 830,000 distinct CDR3 sequences, 62% occurring once. Sequencing was done on a sample of blood. All receptors come from a man in his thirties or forties in good health.

The J gene is TRBJ1-2, the V gene TRBV19; tentative D call: TRBD1 (5 bases). Deletions cut 1 base from V and 4 bases from J, with 13 bases between. Germline V gene sequence: CDR1 LNHDA, CDR2 SQIVND (reference sequence). This CDR3 has 15 amino acids. CDR3 in amino acids: CASSIAGGALYGYTF. The CDR3 region has the DNA TGTGCCAGTAGTATAGCGGGAGGGGCCCTCTATGGCTACACCTTC.

This clonotype was observed a handful of times. The chain has TRBV7-2 and TRBJ2-5; possible D gene TRBD2, 6 bases. The V end was cut by 7 bases, the J end by 5 bases, with 14 bases between. CDR1 is SGHTA and CDR2 is FQGNSA in the germline V gene. The length of the CDR3 is 13 residues. The CDR3 sequence: CASTWVADETQYF. In DNA form, the CDR3 reads TGTGCCAGCACCTGGGTAGCGGACGAGACCCAGTACTTC.

This clonotype was counted only a few times. The J gene is TRBJ2-7, the V gene TRBV10-3; D may be TRBD1 (6 bases). Trimming stripped 11 bases from V and 0 bases from J, with 14 bases between. Germline CDR1 and CDR2: ENHRY and SYGVKD. The CDR3 runs 13 residues. The CDR3 region has the DNA TGTGCCGCGGACAGTCCGAGCTCCTACGAGCAGTACTTC. It yields the protein CAADSPSSYEQYF.

This clonotype was counted a single time. V and J are TRBV3-1 and TRBJ2-7; no definite D call. Trimming removed 0 bases from V and 6 bases from J, with 6 bases in between. This CDR3 is built from 12 residues. Germline V gene data show CDR1 as LGHDT and CDR2 as YNNKEL (reference sequence). The chain's CDR3 is CASSQDRTEQYF. Written as DNA, the CDR3 is TGTGCCAGCAGCCAAGATCGGACCGAGCAGTACTTC.

In regard to this clonotype: The junction departs from the called germline gene at one end, perhaps through a read error. The rearrangement joins TRBV28 to TRBJ2-4; D possibly corresponds to TRBD1 (6 bases). The last part of the DNA fits TRBJ2-7 better; the J call may be wrong. The CDR3 covers 12 residues. The germline gives CDR1 MDHEN, CDR2 SYDVKM. CDR3 in DNA: TGTGCCAGCAGGTTATACAGGGACGAGCAGTACTTC. This sequence encodes CASRLYRDEQYF.

The J gene is TRBJ1-2, the V gene TRBV24-1; possible D gene TRBD1, 6 bases. Looked up from germline, CDR1 is KGHDR and CDR2 is SFDVKD. The V gene lost 4 bases and the J gene lost 4 bases, with 15 bases spanning the gap. This CDR3 has 15 amino acids. The CDR3 coding sequence is TGTGCCACCAGTGAAGGTGGGGGCTTAGGCTATGGCTACACCTTC. It is translated as CATSEGGGLGYGYTF.

V usage is TRBV28 and J usage is TRBJ2-5, with 11 positions matching TRBD1. The J call may be incorrect, as the DNA end agrees better with TRBJ2-7. This CDR3 comprises 15 residues. Germline-derived CDR1 and CDR2 are MDHEN and SYDVKM. CDR3 in amino acids: CASSRTGGIHYEQYF. DNA for the CDR3: TGTGCCAGCAGTCGGACAGGGGGCATTCACTACGAGCAGTACTTC.

V usage is TRBV2 and J usage is TRBJ2-1; 13 bases agree with TRBD2. Germline assignment: CDR1 SNHLY and CDR2 FYNNEI. The CDR3 length is 16 residues. V lost 6 bases and J lost 4; bases outside the gene matches: 6. The CDR3 reads CASREGTSGAYNEQFF. CDR3 coding DNA: TGTGCCAGCAGGGAGGGGACTAGCGGGGCGTACAATGAGCAGTTCTTC.

This clonotype has just one count. One junction end does not reproduce the germline sequence, and a read error may be involved. This chain uses TRBV29-1 with TRBJ2-1; 12 positions match TRBD2. Germline lookup yields CDR1 SQVTM and CDR2 ANQGSEA. The CDR3 has 15 amino acids. This chain's CDR3 is CSVSEVASGGGAGYF. The CDR3 DNA sequence: TGCAGCGTTTCAGAGGTTGCTAGCGGGGGGGGCGCCGGGTACTTC.

The CDR3, as DNA: TGTGCCAGCAGCCCGAGATCTGATCCAACGCAGTATTTT. Protein product: CASSPRSDPTQYF. The chain carries TRBV9 and TRBJ2-3; no firm D call. The germline V gene encodes CDR1 SGDLS and CDR2 YYNGEE. The CDR3 spans 13 residues. V was clipped by 4 bases and J by 9 bases, with 15 bases between them.